This T cell receptor (beta chain) was identified during a study of blood T cell repertoires in COVID-19. Background on the study: Italy, Spain and the United States were the sources of the convalescent and acute COVID-19 samples. In each case, the material was cDNA or gDNA derived from T cells, B-cell-depleted T cells, or PBMCs.

Assay: immunoSEQ multiplex PCR; the TCRdb copy retains only in-frame clones and omits some. This table has over 50,000 clones, 85% to 90% appearing once. The origin of this receptor is a human donor in a cohort sampled during active COVID-19. The sequenced material came from peripheral blood.

In nucleotides, the CDR3 is TGTGCCAGCCTTAGACAGGCTAATGAAAAACTGTTTTTT. Residues: CASLRQANEKLFF. The chain has TRBV2 and TRBJ1-4; D might be TRBD1 (6 bases). CDR1 and CDR2 (germline): SNHLY, FYNNEI. The CDR3 runs 13 residues. Trimming removed 8 bases at V and 3 bases at J, with 10 bases between.